A single sample is the source of the 27 T cell receptor beta chains below, sequenced in a study of PD-L1 blockade in urothelial cancer. The time point is: pretreatment peripheral blood. Assay: immunoSEQ multiplex PCR; the TCRdb copy retains only in-frame clones and omits some. Of about 95,000 clones detected, roughly 84% appear once; the ten largest clones hold roughly 2%. The sequences come from PBMCs, collected around atezolizumab (anti-PD-L1) treatment. The receptors here all came from a man aged 55-75 years with urothelial cancer.

This chain uses TRBV28 with TRBJ2-7; D is undetermined. Germline CDR1 is MDHEN and CDR2 is SYDVKM. The V gene lost 1 base and the J gene lost 4 bases, with 11 bases spanning the gap. The CDR3 length is 14 residues. CDR3 DNA sequence: TGTGCCAGCAGTTTATCGATGCGGATTTACGAGCAGTACTTC. Residues: CASSLSMRIYEQYF.

This clone came up a few times. The gene calls are TRBV4-3 and TRBJ2-2, with 11 nucleotides matching TRBD1. Germline V gene lookup returns CDR1 LGHNA and CDR2 YSLEER. This CDR3 region has 16 residues. With 4 bases clipped from V and 7 bases from J, the junction kept 8 bases outside the gene matches. Here the CDR3 DNA reads TGCGCCAGCAGCCTCGGAGGGACAGGGGGTTTCGGGGAGCTGTTTTTT. Translated: CASSLGGTGGFGELFF.

This rearrangement joins TRBV6-5 to TRBJ1-1; TRBD1 is a possible D gene (6 bases). The germline V and J ends were trimmed by 6 bases and 10 bases, with 21 bases remaining between them. This CDR3 contains 14 residues. Germline assignment: CDR1 MNHEY and CDR2 SVGAGI. The DNA for the CDR3 is TGTGCCAGCAGCCGCGAGCGGGGGCGGATTGTAGCTTTCTTT. Its translation is CASSRERGRIVAFF.

The genes are TRBV15 and TRBJ2-5; D possibly corresponds to TRBD1 (6 bases). Trimming removed 1 base at V and 0 bases at J, with 21 bases between. The CDR3 loop spans 19 amino acids. Per the germline V gene, CDR1 is LNHNV and CDR2 is YYDKDF (reference sequence). This chain's CDR3 is CATSRVLMTGLPYQETQYF. The CDR3 DNA reads as TGTGCCACCAGCAGAGTTCTAATGACAGGTCTCCCGTACCAAGAGACCCAGTACTTC.

This clone occurred once. The J gene is TRBJ2-7, the V gene TRBV7-2; no clear D gene. Germline V gene lookup returns CDR1 SGHTA and CDR2 FQGNSA. V lost 1 base to trimming and J lost 0 bases, with 10 bases between them. The CDR3 runs 15 residues. The CDR3 reads CASSLESSSSYEQYF. CDR3 nucleotide sequence: TGTGCCAGCAGCTTAGAGAGCTCTAGCTCCTACGAGCAGTACTTC.

The rearrangement uses TRBV7-2 and TRBJ2-3; TRBD2 aligns across 14 bases. The V segment lost 5 bases and the J segment 5 bases; nucleotides outside the gene matches: 3. The CDR3 spans 15 residues. Germline V gives CDR1 SGHTA, CDR2 FQGNSA. CDR3 sequence (DNA): TGTGCCAGCAGCCGAGGACTAGCGGGGGGAGATACGCAGTATTTT. This codes for CASSRGLAGGDTQYF.

The chain joins TRBV6-6 to TRBJ2-7; perhaps TRBD1 as D (5 bases). Trimming took 8 bases from V and 4 from J, leaving 9 bases between them. Germline lookup yields CDR1 MNHNY and CDR2 SVGAGI (reference sequence). The CDR3 length is 11 residues. Here the CDR3 DNA reads TGTGCCAGCCTTAGGGGATACGAGCAGTACTTC. It is translated as CASLRGYEQYF.

V is TRBV5-4 and J is TRBJ1-1, with 11 bases aligning to TRBD1. The CDR3 is made up of 14 amino acids. Germline lookup yields CDR1 SGHNT and CDR2 YYREEE (reference sequence). The V gene end was trimmed by 4 bases and the J gene end by 4 bases; junction bases not matched to a gene: 3. CDR3 region: CASSGTGGSTEAFF. CDR3 bases: TGTGCCAGCAGCGGGACAGGGGGAAGCACTGAAGCTTTCTTT.

This rearrangement joins TRBV11-2 to TRBJ2-7; D may be TRBD2 (5 bases). CDR3 length equals 15 residues. From germline, CDR1 is SGHAT and CDR2 FQNNGV. Trimming took off 3 bases at V and 6 bases at J, with 18 bases between the two ends. The chain's CDR3 is CASSFSDPPRGEQYF. Here the CDR3 DNA reads TGTGCCAGCAGCTTTAGCGATCCCCCCCGGGGCGAGCAGTACTTC.

The chain uses TRBV11-2 and TRBJ2-3, with 12 bases that match TRBD1. Germline-derived CDR1 and CDR2 are SGHAT and FQNNGV. The CDR3 has 15 amino acids. V lost 4 bases, J lost 5 bases, and 4 bases stayed unmatched. The CDR3 region is CASSSGTGGGDTQYF. The DNA of the CDR3 is TGTGCCAGCAGCTCCGGGACAGGGGGCGGAGATACGCAGTATTTT.

J is TRBJ1-1 and V is TRBV28; 11 nucleotides match TRBD1. The junction had 13 bases not matched to a gene; V was cut back by 6 bases and J by 10 bases. Germline V gene lookup returns CDR1 MDHEN and CDR2 SYDVKM. The CDR3 runs 15 residues. This chain's CDR3 is CASSSIGQGAYVAFF. The CDR3, as DNA: TGTGCCAGCAGCAGTATAGGACAGGGGGCGTATGTAGCTTTCTTT.

The rearrangement links TRBV30 to TRBJ1-2, with 7 bases aligning to TRBD1. Unmatched junction bases numbered 5, after V lost 2 bases and J lost 5 bases. The CDR3 is 13 residues long. Germline V lookup: CDR1 GTSNPN, CDR2 SVGIG (reference sequence). The CDR3 loop is CAWSPGQDYGYTF. The CDR3 region has the DNA TGTGCCTGGAGTCCTGGACAGGATTATGGCTACACCTTC.

This chain uses TRBV5-1 with TRBJ1-2; TRBD1 matches 10 bases. This CDR3 is built from 15 residues. The J segment lost 7 bases and the V segment lost 2 bases, leaving 8 bases of the junction unmatched. From germline, CDR1 is SGHRS and CDR2 YFSETQ. CDR3 nucleotides: TGCGCCAGCAGCTTCGGACAGGGGGAAGCGCGTGGCTACACCTTC. Translated: CASSFGQGEARGYTF.

The chain has TRBV19 and TRBJ1-5, with 10 bases aligning to TRBD1. After removal of 9 bases from V and 7 bases from J, the junction contained 9 bases not matched to a gene. The CDR3 totals 14 residues. Germline values: CDR1 LNHDA, CDR2 SQIVND (reference sequence). The CDR3 protein is CASQGQGLKQPQHF. Here the CDR3 DNA reads TGTGCCAGCCAGGGACAGGGGCTGAAGCAGCCCCAGCATTTT. Full variable domain (rest looked up from reference TRBV19 and TRBJ1-5): DGGITQSPKYLFRKEGQNVTLSCEQNLNHDAMYWYRQDPGQGLRLIYYSQIVNDFQKGDIAEGYSVSREKKESFPLTVTSAQKNPTAFYLCASQGQGLKQPQHFGDGTRLSIL.

The chain combines TRBV19 with TRBJ1-2; D might be TRBD1 (6 bases). V lost 3 bases and J lost 6, with 20 bases in between. The CDR3 contains 16 residues. Germline CDR1 reads LNHDA; CDR2 reads SQIVND (reference sequence). The CDR3 DNA is TGTGCCAGTAGTATTAGGGACACCTTCTGGAGAAATGGCTACACCTTC. It codes for CASSIRDTFWRNGYTF.

This clone has just a few counts. The rearrangement joins TRBV4-3 to TRBJ1-2, with 10 bases fitting TRBD1. V lost 0 bases, J lost 2 bases, and 6 bases stayed unmatched. Germline lookup yields CDR1 LGHNA and CDR2 YSLEER. The CDR3 is 17 residues long. The CDR3 bases are TGCGCCAGCAGCCAAGAAGGGACAGGGGTCGGAAACTATGGCTACACCTTC. It translates to CASSQEGTGVGNYGYTF.

The chain combines TRBV9 with TRBJ2-3, with TRBD2 matching 7 bases. The CDR3 is made up of 15 amino acids. The V gene's germline CDR1 is SGDLS and CDR2 YYNGEE. V shed 4 bases, J shed 2 bases, and the junction held 7 bases outside the gene matches. The CDR3 sequence: CASSPRLAATDTQYF. The CDR3 DNA reads as TGTGCCAGCAGCCCCCGACTAGCTGCCACAGATACGCAGTATTTT. Based on the CDR3 plus reference TRBV9 and TRBJ2-3, the full variable domain is DSGVTQTPKHLITATGQRVTLRCSPRSGDLSVYWYQQSLDQGLQFLIQYYNGEERAKGNILERFSAQQFPDLHSELNLSSLELGDSALYFCASSPRLAATDTQYFGPGTRLTVL.

The chain employs TRBV11-3 and TRBJ2-2, with D perhaps matching TRBD2 (5 bases). Germline assignment: CDR1 SGHNT and CDR2 YENEEA. Trimming cost V 6 bases and J 6 bases, with 11 bases left between them. This CDR3 has 13 residues. As DNA, the CDR3 is TGTGCCAGCAGGAGGGTACAGCCCGGGGAGCTGTTTTTT. Translated: CASRRVQPGELFF. Full variable domain (missing parts from reference TRBV11-3 and TRBJ2-2): EAGVVQSPRYKIIEKKQPVAFWCNPISGHNTLYWYLQNLGQGPELLIRYENEEAVDDSQLPKDRFSAERLKGVDSTLKIQPAELGDSAVYLCASRRVQPGELFFGEGSRLTVL.

This chain joins TRBV7-2 and TRBJ2-7, with D maybe TRBD1 (6 bases). Germline CDR1 and CDR2: SGHTA and FQGNSA. The CDR3 totals 14 residues. V dropped 5 bases and J dropped 9 bases, with 20 bases sitting between them. CDR3 bases: TGTGCCAGCAGCCCACAATGGGACACCCCTTGGCAGTACTTC. Amino acids: CASSPQWDTPWQYF.

J is TRBJ1-4 and V is TRBV11-2; D is unresolved. Looked up from germline, CDR1 is SGHAT and CDR2 is FQNNGV. This CDR3 is built from 16 residues. V was trimmed by 3 bases and J by 2 bases, leaving 13 bases between them. The CDR3 DNA reads as TGTGCCAGCAGCTTGGGGAGTTCTACGACTAATGAAAAACTGTTTTTT. It is translated as CASSLGSSTTNEKLFF.

This chain joins TRBV19 and TRBJ2-7, with D possibly matching TRBD1 (7 bases). The ends were cut back, 4 bases at V and 3 bases at J, with 13 bases in the middle. Germline V gives CDR1 LNHDA, CDR2 SQIVND (reference sequence). The CDR3 is made up of 14 amino acids. The CDR3 DNA reads as TGTGCCAGTAGTACCAGACAGGGAGGCTACGAGCAGTACTTC. Encoded protein: CASSTRQGGYEQYF.

This chain uses TRBV7-2 with TRBJ2-1; TRBD2 matches at 10 bases. V was pared by 2 bases and J by 8 bases, with 6 bases of the junction left unmatched. The CDR3 is made up of 15 amino acids. Germline V CDR1 and CDR2: SGHTA, FQGNSA. The CDR3 DNA follows: TGTGCCAGCAGCTTACGGCTAGCGGGAGTCTATGAGCAGTTCTTC. Translated, it gives CASSLRLAGVYEQFF.

This clone was detected only once. The chain couples TRBV5-1 to TRBJ2-2; 11 positions match TRBD2. CDR1 is SGHRS, CDR2 YFSETQ, per germline. This CDR3 contains 16 residues. Losses at the gene ends were 0 bases for V and 3 bases for J; bases not matched to a gene: 1. The CDR3 DNA reads as TGCGCCAGCAGCTTGGCGGGACTAGCGGACACCGGGGAGCTGTTTTTT. Translated, it gives CASSLAGLADTGELFF.

V gene TRBV28 combines with J gene TRBJ1-3, with D uncertain. V lost 5 bases, J lost 8 bases, and 16 bases lay in between. Germline CDR1 reads MDHEN; CDR2 reads SYDVKM. This CDR3 spans 14 amino acids. The CDR3 is CASSQDGYTDTIYF. CDR3 in DNA: TGTGCCAGCAGTCAAGACGGGTATACGGACACCATATATTTT.

V gene TRBV6-4 combines with J gene TRBJ2-7; 8 bases are shared with TRBD2. Per germline, CDR1 MRHNA and CDR2 SNTAGT. The J segment lost 5 bases and the V segment lost 5 bases, leaving 14 bases of the junction unmatched. CDR3 size: 16 residues. CDR3 protein: CASSLAGGASFHEQYF. CDR3 sequence (DNA): TGTGCCAGCAGTCTGGCGGGGGGCGCGAGTTTTCACGAGCAGTACTTC.

V usage is TRBV9 and J usage is TRBJ2-7; 9 nucleotides agree with TRBD1. V lost 2 bases and J lost 3; bases outside the gene matches: 3. This CDR3 has 14 residues. CDR1 is SGDLS and CDR2 is YYNGEE in the germline V gene. This chain's CDR3 is CASSVGTGNYEQYF. Written as DNA, the CDR3 is TGTGCCAGCAGCGTCGGGACAGGGAACTACGAGCAGTACTTC.

The gene calls are TRBV10-1 and TRBJ2-1; 7 nucleotides agree with TRBD2. The CDR3 runs to 13 residues. After removal of 4 bases from V and 9 bases from J, the junction contained 6 bases not matched to a gene. Germline CDR1 WNHNN, CDR2 SYGVQD (reference sequence). CDR3 sequence reads: CASSVKREGEQFF. CDR3 DNA: TGCGCCAGCAGTGTGAAGCGGGAAGGTGAGCAGTTCTTC.